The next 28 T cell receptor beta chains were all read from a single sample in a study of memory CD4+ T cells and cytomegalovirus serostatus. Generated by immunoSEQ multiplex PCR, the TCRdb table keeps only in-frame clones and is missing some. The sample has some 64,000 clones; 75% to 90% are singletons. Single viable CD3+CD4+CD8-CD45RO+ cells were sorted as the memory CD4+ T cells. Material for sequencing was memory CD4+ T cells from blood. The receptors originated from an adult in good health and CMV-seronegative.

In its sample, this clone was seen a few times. The CDR3 loop is CASSSSLNTEAFF. In nucleotides, the CDR3 is TGTGCCAGCAGCTCCTCACTGAACACTGAAGCTTTCTTT. The chain uses TRBV7-3 and TRBJ1-1; D ambiguous. Trimming left V 4 bases short and J 0 bases short, with 6 bases between. CDR1 is SGHTA, CDR2 FQGTGA, per germline. The CDR3 length is 13 residues.

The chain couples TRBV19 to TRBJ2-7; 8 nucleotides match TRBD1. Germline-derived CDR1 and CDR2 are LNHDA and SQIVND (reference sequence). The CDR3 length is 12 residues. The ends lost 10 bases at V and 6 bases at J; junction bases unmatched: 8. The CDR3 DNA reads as TGTGCCACCGAGGACAGGGTCCGCGAGCAGTACTTC. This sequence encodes CATEDRVREQYF.

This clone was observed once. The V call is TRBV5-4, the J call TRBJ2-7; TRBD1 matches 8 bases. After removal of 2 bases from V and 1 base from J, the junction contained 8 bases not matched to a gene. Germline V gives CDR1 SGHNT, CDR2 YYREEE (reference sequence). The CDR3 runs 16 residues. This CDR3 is CASSFASGQGSYEQYF. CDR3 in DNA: TGTGCCAGCAGCTTCGCCAGCGGACAGGGATCCTACGAGCAGTACTTC.

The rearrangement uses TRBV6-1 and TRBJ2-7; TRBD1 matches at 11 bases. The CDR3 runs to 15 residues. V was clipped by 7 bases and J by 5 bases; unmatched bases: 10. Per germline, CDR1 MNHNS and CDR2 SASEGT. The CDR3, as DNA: TGTGCCAGCATGAATAGGGGACAGGGGGACCACGAGCAGTACTTC. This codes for CASMNRGQGDHEQYF.

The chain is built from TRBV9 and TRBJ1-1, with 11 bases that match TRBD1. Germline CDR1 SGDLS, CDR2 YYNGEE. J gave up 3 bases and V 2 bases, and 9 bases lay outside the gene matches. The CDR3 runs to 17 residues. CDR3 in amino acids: CASSVVGTGGRDTEAFF. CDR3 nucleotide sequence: TGTGCCAGCAGCGTGGTCGGGACAGGGGGAAGGGACACTGAAGCTTTCTTT.

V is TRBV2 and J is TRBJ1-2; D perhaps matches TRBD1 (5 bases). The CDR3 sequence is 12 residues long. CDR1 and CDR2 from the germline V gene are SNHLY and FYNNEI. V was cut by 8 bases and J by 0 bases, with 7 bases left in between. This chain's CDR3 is CASGATNYGYTF. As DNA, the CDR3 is TGTGCCAGCGGGGCCACTAACTATGGCTACACCTTC.

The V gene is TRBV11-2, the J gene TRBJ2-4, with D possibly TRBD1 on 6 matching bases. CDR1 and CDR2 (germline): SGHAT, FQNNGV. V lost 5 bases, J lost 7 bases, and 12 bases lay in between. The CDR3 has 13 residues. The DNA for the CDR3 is TGTGCCAGCAGCCTAAACAGGGATAACATTCAGTACTTC. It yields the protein CASSLNRDNIQYF.

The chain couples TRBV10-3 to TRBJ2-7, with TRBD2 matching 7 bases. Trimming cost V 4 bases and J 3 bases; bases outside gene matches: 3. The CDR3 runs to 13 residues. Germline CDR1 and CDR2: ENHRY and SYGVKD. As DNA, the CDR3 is TGTGCCATCAGTGCGCGGGAGAGCTACGAGCAGTACTTC. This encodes CAISARESYEQYF.

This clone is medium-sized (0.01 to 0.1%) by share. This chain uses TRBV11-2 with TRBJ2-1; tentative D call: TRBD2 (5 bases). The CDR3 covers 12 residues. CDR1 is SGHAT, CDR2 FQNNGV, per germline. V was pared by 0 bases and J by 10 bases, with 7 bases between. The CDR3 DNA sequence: TGTGCCAGCAGCTTAGATCCGGGGGAGCAGTTCTTC. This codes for CASSLDPGEQFF.

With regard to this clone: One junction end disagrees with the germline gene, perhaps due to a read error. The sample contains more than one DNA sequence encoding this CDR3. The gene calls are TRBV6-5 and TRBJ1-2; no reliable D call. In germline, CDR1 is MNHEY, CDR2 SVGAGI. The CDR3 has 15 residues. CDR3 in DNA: TGTGCCAGTAGTTACAAGGCAGCTTCTAACTATGGCTACACCTTC. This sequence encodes CASSYKAASNYGYTF.

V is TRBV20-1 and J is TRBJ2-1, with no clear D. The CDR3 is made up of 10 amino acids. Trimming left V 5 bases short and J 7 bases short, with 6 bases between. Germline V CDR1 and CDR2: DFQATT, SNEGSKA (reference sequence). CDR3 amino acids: CSALANEQFF. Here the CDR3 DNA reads TGCAGTGCTCTGGCAAATGAGCAGTTCTTC.

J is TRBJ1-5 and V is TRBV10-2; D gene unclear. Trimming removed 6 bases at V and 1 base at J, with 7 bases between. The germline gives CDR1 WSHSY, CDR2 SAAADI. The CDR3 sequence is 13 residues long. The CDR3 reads CASRENSNQPQHF. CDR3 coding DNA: TGCGCCAGCAGGGAGAACAGCAATCAGCCCCAGCATTTT.

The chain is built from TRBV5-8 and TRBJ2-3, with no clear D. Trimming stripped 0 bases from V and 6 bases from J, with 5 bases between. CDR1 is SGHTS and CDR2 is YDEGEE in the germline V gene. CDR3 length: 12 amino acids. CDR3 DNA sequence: TGTGCCAGCAGCTTGGCAGCGGATACGCAGTATTTT. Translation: CASSLAADTQYF.

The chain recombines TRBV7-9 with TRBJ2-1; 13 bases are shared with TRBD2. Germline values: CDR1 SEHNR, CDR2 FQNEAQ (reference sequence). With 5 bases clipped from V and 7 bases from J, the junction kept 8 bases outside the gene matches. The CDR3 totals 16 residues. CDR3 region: CASSPWTSGGGNEQFF. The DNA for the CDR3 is TGTGCCAGCAGCCCGTGGACTAGCGGGGGCGGAAATGAGCAGTTCTTC.

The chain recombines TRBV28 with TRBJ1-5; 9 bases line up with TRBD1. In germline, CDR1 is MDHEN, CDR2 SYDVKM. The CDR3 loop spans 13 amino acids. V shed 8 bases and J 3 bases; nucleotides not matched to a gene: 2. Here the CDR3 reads CASGDRVNQPQHF. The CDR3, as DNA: TGTGCCAGCGGGGACAGGGTCAATCAGCCCCAGCATTTT.

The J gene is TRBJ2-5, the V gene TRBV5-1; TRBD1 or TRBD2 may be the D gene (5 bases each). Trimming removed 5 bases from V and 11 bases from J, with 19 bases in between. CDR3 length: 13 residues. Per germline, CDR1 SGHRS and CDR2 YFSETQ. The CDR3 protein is CASRRDPSDGQYF. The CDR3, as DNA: TGCGCCAGCAGACGGGACCCCTCGGATGGTCAGTACTTC.

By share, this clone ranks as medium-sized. CDR3 sequence (DNA): TGTGCCAGCAGAGGGGTTCACACTGAAGCTTTCTTT. Translated: CASRGVHTEAFF. The chain joins TRBV28 to TRBJ1-1, with D perhaps TRBD1 (5 bases). The CDR3 is 12 residues long. The germline V and J ends were trimmed by 6 bases and 3 bases, with 8 bases remaining between them. Germline V lookup: CDR1 MDHEN, CDR2 SYDVKM.

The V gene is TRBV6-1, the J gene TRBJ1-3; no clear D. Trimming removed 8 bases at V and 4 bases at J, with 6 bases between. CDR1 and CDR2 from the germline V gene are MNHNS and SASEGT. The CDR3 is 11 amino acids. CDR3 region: CASQQGNTIYF. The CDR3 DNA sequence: TGTGCCAGCCAACAAGGAAACACCATATATTTT.

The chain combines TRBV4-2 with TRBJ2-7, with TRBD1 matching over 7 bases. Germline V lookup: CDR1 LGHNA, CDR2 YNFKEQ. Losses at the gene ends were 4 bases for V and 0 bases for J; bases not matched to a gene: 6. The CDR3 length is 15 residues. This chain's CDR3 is CASSRGQASSYEQYF. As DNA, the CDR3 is TGTGCCAGCAGCCGAGGACAGGCTAGCTCCTACGAGCAGTACTTC.

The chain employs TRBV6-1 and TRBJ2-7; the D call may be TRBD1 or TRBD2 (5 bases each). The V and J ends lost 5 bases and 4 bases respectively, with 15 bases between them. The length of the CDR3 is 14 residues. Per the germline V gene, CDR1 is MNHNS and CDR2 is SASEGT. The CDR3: CASSPQGRLYEQYF. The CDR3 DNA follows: TGTGCCAGCAGTCCCCAGGGAAGACTATACGAGCAGTACTTC.

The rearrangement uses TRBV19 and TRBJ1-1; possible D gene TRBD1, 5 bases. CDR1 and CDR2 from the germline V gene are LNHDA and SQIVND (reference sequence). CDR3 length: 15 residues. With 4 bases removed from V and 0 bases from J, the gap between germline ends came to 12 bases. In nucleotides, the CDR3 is TGTGCCAGTAGTACGGGGTGGGGGTTGAACACTGAAGCTTTCTTT. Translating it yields CASSTGWGLNTEAFF.

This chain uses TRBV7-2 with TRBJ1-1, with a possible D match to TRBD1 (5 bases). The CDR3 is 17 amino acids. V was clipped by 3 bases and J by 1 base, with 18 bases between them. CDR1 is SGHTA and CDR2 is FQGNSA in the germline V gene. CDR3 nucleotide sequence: TGTGCCAGCAGCTTCCCTGGGACGGATTGGAAGAACACTGAAGCTTTCTTT. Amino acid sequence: CASSFPGTDWKNTEAFF.

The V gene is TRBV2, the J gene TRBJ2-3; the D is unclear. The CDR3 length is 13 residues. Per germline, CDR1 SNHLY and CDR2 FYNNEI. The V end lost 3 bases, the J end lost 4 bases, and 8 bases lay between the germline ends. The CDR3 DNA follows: TGTGCCAGCAGTGACTGGACCTCAGATACGCAGTATTTT. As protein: CASSDWTSDTQYF.

CDR3 residues: CASSFGVSGNTIYF. CDR3 sequence (DNA): TGTGCCAGCAGCTTCGGTGTCTCTGGAAACACCATATATTTT. The chain combines TRBV13 with TRBJ1-3; unclear D gene. The CDR3 has 14 amino acids. Trimming stripped 3 bases from V and 0 bases from J, with 6 bases between. Germline values: CDR1 PRHDT, CDR2 FYEKMQ (reference sequence). Full variable domain (outside the CDR3, taken from reference TRBV13 and TRBJ1-3): AAGVIQSPRHLIKEKRETATLKCYPIPRHDTVYWYQQGPGQDPQFLISFYEKMQSDKGSIPDRFSAQQFSDYHSELNMSSLELGDSALYFCASSFGVSGNTIYFGEGSWLTVV.

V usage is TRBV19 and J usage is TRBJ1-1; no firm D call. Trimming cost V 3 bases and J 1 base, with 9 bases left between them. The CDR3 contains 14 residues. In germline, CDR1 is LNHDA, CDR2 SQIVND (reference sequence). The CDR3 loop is CASSIWVKNTEAFF. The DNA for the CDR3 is TGTGCCAGTAGTATCTGGGTAAAGAACACTGAAGCTTTCTTT.

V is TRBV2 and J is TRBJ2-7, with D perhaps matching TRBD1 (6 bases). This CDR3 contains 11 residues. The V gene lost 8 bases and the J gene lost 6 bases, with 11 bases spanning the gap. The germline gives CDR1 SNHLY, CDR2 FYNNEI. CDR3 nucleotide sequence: TGTGCCAGCTCTACAGGGCTCGAGCAGTACTTC. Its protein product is CASSTGLEQYF.

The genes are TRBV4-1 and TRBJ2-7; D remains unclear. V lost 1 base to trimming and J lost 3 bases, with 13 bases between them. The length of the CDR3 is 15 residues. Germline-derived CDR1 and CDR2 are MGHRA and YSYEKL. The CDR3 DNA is TGCGCCAGCAGCCAAGGGCTTTCCCCTCACTACGAGCAGTACTTC. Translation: CASSQGLSPHYEQYF.

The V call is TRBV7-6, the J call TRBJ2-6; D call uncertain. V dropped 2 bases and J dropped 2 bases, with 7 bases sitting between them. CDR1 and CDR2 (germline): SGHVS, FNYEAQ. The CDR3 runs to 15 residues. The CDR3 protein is CASSLQSTGANVLTF. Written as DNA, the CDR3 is TGTGCCAGCAGCTTACAGTCCACTGGGGCCAACGTCCTGACTTTC.